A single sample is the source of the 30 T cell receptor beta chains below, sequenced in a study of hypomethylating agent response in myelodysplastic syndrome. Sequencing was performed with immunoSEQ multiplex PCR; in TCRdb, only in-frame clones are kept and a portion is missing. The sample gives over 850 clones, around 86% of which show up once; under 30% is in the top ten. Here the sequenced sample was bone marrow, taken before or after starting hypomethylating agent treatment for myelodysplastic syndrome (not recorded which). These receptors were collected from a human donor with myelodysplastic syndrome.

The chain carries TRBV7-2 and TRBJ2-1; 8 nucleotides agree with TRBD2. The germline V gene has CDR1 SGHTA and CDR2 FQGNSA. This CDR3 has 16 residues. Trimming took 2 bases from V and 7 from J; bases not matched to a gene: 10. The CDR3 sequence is CASSLYHGGAPNEQFF. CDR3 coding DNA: TGTGCCAGCAGCTTATATCACGGGGGGGCACCTAATGAGCAGTTCTTC.

CDR3 in amino acids: CASSLVAGSNTGELFF. The DNA of the CDR3 is TGTGCCAGCAGCTTGGTGGCGGGGAGCAACACCGGGGAGCTGTTTTTT. The J gene is TRBJ2-2, the V gene TRBV5-4; the D gene is possibly TRBD2 (6 bases). The V end was cut by 0 bases, the J end by 2 bases, with 11 bases between. Germline CDR1 and CDR2: SGHNT and YYREEE (reference sequence). The CDR3 covers 16 residues.

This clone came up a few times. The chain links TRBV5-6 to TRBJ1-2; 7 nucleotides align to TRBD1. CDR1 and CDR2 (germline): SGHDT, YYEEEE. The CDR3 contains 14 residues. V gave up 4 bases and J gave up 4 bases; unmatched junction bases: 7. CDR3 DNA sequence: TGTGCCAGCAGCACCCAGACAGGGATCTATGGCTACACCTTC. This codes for CASSTQTGIYGYTF.

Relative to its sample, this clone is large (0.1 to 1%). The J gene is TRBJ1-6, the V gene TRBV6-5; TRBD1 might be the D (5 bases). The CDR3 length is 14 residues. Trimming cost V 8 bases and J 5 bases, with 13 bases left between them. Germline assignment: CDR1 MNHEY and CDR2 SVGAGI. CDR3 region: CASGREGDNSPLHF. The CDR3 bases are TGTGCCAGCGGCCGGGAAGGGGATAATTCACCCCTCCACTTT.

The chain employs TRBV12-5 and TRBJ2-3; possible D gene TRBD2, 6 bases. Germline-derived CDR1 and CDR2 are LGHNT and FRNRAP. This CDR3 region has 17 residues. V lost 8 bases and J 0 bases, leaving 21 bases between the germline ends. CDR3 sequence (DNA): TGTGCTAGTTCCCCGGGTAGCGGATATTCTAGCACAGATACGCAGTATTTT. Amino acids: CASSPGSGYSSTDTQYF.

This CDR3 is CASGVNTEAFF. CDR3 bases: TGTGCCAGCGGGGTTAACACTGAAGCTTTCTTT. V is TRBV6-6 and J is TRBJ1-1, with D unclear. CDR1 is MNHNY and CDR2 is SVGAGI in the germline V gene (reference sequence). V was clipped by 8 bases and J by 2 bases, with 6 bases between them. The CDR3 is made up of 11 amino acids.

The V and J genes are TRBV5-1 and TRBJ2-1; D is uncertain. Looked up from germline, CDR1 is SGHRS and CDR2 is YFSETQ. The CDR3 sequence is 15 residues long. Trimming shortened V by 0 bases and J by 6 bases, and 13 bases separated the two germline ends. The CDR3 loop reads CASSLGSGPLNEQFF. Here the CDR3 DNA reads TGCGCCAGCAGCTTGGGGTCAGGTCCCCTCAATGAGCAGTTCTTC.

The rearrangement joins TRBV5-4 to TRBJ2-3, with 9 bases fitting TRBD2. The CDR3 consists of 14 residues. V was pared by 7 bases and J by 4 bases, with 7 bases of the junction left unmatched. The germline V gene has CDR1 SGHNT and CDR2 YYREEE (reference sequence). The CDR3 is CASLKRGEADTQYF. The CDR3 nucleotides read TGTGCCAGCTTAAAGCGGGGGGAGGCAGATACGCAGTATTTT. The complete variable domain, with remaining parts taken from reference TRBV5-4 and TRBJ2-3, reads ETGVTQSPTHLIKTRGQQVTLRCSSQSGHNTVSWYQQALGQGPQFIFQYYREEENGRGNFPPRFSGLQFPNYSSELNVNALELDDSALYLCASLKRGEADTQYFGPGTRLTVL.

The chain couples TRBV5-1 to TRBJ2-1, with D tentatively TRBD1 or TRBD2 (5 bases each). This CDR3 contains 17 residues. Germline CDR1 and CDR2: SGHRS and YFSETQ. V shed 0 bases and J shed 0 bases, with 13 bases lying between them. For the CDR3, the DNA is TGCGCCAGCAGCTTGGCCGTGGGACCTTCCTCCTACAATGAGCAGTTCTTC. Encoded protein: CASSLAVGPSSYNEQFF.

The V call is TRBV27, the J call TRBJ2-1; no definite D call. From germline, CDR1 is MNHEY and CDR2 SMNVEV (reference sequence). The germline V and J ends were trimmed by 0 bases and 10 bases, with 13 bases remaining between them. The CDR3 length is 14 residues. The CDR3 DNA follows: TGTGCCAGCAGTTTATCGGAGATCGGCGGCGAGCAGTTCTTC. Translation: CASSLSEIGGEQFF.

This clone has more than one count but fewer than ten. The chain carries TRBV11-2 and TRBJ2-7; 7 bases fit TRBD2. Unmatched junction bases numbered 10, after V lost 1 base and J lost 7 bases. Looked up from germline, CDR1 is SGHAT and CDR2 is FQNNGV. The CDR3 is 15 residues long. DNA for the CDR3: TGTGCCAGCAGCTTAGTGGAGCGGGGACTGGGAGAGCAGTACTTC. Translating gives CASSLVERGLGEQYF.

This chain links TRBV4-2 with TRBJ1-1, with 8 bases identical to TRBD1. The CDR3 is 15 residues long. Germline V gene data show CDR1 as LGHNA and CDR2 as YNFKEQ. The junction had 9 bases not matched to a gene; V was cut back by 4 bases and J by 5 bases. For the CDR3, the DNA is TGTGCCAGCAGCCCAGCCAGGGGGCGGAATACTGAAGCTTTCTTT. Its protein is CASSPARGRNTEAFF.

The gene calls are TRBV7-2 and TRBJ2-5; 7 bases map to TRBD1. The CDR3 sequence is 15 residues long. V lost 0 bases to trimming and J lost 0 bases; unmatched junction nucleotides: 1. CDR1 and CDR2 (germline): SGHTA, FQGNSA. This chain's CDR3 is CASSLAQGYQETQYF. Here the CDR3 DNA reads TGTGCCAGCAGCTTAGCACAGGGGTACCAAGAGACCCAGTACTTC.

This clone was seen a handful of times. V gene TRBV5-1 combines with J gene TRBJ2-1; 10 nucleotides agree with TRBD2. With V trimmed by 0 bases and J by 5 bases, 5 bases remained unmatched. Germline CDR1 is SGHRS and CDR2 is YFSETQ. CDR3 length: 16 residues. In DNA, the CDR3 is TGCGCCAGCAGCTTGGCCGTAAGCGGGAGGGACAATGAGCAGTTCTTC. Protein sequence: CASSLAVSGRDNEQFF.

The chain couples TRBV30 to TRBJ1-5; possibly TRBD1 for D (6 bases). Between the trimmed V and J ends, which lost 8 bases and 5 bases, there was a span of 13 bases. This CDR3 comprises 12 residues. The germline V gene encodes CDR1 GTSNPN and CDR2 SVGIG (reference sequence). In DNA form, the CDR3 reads TGTGCCCCCCGGACAGAAGATCAGCCCCAGCATTTT. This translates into CAPRTEDQPQHF.

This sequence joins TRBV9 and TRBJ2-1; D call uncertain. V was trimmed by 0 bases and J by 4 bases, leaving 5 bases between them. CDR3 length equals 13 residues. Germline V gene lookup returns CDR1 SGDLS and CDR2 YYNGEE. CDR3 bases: TGTGCCAGCAGCGTAGCGGTTTACAATGAGCAGTTCTTC. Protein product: CASSVAVYNEQFF.

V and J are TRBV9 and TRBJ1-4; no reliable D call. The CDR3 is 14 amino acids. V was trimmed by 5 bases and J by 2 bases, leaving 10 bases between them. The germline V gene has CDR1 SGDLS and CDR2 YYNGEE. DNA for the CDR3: TGTGCCAGCAGTGCGAGGGCCACTAATGAAAAACTGTTTTTT. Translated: CASSARATNEKLFF.

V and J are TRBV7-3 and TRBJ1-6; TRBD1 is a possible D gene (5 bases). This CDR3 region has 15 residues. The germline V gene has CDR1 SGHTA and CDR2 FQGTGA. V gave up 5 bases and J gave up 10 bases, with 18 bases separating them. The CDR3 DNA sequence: TGTGCCAGCAGCCTCCGGGGCTCTCAGGGATCACCCCTCCACTTT. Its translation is CASSLRGSQGSPLHF.

CDR3 in amino acids: CASSLDPRGVGYGYTF. For the CDR3, the DNA is TGTGCCAGCAGCTTAGACCCCCGGGGAGTGGGCTATGGCTACACCTTC. This chain uses TRBV7-2 with TRBJ1-2, with D unresolved. Per the germline V gene, CDR1 is SGHTA and CDR2 is FQGNSA. This CDR3 is built from 16 residues. Trimming left V 1 base short and J 4 bases short, with 16 bases between.

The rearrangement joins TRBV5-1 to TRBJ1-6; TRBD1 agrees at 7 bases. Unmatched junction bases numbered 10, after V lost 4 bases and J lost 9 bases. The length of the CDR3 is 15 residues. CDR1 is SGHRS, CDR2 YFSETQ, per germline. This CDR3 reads CASSTTGVVGSPLHF. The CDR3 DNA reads TGCGCCAGCAGCACAACAGGGGTGGTCGGTTCACCCCTCCACTTT.

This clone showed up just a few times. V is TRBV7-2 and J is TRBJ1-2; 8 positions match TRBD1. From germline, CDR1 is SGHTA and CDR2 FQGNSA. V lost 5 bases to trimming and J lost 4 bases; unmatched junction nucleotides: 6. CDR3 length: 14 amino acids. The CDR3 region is CASSHPDRVYGYTF. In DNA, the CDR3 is TGTGCCAGCAGCCACCCGGACAGGGTCTATGGCTACACCTTC.

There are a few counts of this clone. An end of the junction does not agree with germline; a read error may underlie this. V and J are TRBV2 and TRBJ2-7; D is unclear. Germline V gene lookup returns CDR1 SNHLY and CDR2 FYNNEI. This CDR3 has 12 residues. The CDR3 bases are TGTGCCAGCAGGGAAGGCATGGGCGAGCAGTACTTC. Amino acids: CASREGMGEQYF.

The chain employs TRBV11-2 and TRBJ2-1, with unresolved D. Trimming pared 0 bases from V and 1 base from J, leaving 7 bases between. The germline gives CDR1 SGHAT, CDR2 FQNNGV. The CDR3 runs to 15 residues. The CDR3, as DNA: TGTGCCAGCAGCTTAGAGTTGGGGTCCTACAATGAGCAGTTCTTC. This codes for CASSLELGSYNEQFF.

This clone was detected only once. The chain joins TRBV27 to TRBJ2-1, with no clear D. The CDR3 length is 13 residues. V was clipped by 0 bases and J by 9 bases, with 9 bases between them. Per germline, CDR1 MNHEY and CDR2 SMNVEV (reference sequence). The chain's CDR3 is CASSLSGGAEQFF. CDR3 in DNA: TGTGCCAGCAGTTTATCTGGTGGCGCTGAGCAGTTCTTC.

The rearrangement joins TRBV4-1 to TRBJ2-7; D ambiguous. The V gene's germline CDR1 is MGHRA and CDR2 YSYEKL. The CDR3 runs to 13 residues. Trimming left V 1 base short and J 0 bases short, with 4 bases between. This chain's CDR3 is CASSQAGSYEQYF. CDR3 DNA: TGCGCCAGCAGCCAAGCGGGCTCCTACGAGCAGTACTTC.

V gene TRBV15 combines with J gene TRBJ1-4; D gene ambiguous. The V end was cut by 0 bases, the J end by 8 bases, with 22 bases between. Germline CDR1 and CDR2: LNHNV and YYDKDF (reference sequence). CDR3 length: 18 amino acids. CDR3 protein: CATSRDQVSETRREKLFF. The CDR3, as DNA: TGTGCCACCAGCAGAGATCAGGTATCCGAGACCAGGAGAGAAAAACTGTTTTTT.

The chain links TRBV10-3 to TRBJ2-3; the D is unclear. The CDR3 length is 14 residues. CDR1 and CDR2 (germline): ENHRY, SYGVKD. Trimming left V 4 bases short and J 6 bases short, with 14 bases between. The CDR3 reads CAISAGTRRDTQYF. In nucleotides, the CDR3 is TGTGCCATCAGTGCCGGCACCCGGCGCGATACGCAGTATTTT.

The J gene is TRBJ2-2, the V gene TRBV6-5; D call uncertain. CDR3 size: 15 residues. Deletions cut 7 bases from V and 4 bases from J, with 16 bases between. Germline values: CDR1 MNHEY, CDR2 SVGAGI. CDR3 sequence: CASTPRGRVTGELFF. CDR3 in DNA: TGTGCCAGCACTCCGAGAGGCAGAGTCACCGGGGAGCTGTTTTTT.

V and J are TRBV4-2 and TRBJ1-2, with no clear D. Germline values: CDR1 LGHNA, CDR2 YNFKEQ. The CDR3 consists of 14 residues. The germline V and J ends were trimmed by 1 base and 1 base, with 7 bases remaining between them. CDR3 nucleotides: TGTGCCAGCAGCCAAGCGGCCCTTAACTATGGCTACACCTTC. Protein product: CASSQAALNYGYTF.

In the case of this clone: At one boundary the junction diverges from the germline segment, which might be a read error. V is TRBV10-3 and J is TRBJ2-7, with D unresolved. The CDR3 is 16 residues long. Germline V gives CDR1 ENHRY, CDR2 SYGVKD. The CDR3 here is CASSYSRSQVGYEQYF. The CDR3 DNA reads TGTGCCAGCAGTTACTCGAGGTCGCAGGTGGGCTACGAGCAGTACTTC.